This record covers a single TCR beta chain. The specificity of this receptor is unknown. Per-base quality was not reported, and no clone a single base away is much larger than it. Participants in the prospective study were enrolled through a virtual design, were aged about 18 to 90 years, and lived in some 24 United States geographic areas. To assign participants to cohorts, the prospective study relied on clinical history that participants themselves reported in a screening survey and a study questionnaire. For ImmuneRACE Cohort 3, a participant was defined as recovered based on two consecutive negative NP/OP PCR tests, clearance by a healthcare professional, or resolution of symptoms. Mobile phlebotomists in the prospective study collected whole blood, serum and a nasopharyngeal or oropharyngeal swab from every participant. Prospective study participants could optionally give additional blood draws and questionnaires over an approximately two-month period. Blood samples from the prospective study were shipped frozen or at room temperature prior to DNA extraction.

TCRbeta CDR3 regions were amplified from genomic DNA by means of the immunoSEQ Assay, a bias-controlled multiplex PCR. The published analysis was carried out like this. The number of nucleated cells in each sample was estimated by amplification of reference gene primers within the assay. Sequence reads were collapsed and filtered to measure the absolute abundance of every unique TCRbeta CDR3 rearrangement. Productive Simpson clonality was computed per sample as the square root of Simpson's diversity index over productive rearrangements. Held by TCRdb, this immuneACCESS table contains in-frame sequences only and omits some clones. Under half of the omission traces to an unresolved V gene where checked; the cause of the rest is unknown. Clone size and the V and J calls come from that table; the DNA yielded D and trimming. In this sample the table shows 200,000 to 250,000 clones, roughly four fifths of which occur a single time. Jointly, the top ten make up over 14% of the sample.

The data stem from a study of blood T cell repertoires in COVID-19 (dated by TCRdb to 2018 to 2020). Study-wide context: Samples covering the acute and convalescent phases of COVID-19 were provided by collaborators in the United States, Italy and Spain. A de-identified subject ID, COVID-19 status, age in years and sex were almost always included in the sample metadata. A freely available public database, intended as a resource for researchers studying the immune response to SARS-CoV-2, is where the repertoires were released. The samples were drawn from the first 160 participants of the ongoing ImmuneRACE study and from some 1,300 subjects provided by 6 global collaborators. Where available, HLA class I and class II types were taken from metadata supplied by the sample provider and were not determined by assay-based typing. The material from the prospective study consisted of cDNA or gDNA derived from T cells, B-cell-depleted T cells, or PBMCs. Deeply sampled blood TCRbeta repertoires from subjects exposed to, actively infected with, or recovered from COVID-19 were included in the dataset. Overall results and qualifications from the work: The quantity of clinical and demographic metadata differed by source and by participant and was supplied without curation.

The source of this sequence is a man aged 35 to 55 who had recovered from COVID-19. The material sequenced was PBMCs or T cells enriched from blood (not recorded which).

The CDR3 region has the sequence CASREGYRGTYNEQFF. The DNA is TGCGCCAGCAGGGAAGGATACAGGGGGACCTACAATGAGCAGTTCTTC. In this chain, TRBV10-1 is recombined with TRBJ2-1, with 8 middle bases fitting TRBD1. The CDR1 and CDR2 encoded by the germline V gene (reference sequence) are WNHNN and SYGVQD. Trimmed from V: 6 bases; trimmed from J: 2 bases; junction bases lacking a gene match: 9. The CDR3 sequence holds 16 residues, the cysteine and phenylalanine included. The retained sequence is limited to the CDR3, 48 bases, with the frame set at the first base.